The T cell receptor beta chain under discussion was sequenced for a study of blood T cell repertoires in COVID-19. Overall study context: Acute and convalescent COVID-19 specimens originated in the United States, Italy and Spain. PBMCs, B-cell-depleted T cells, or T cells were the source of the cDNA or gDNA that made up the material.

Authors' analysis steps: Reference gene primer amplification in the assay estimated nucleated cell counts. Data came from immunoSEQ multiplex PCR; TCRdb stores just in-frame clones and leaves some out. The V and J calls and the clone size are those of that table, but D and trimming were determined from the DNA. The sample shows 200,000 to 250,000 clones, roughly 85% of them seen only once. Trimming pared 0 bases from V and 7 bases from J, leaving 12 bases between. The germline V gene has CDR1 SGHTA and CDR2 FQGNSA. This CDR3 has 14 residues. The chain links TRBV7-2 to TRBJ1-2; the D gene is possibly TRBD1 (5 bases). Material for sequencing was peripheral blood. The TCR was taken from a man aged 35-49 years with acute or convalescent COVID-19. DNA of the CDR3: TGTGCCAGCAGCTTAGCGAGCAGGGAGGCTGGCTACACCTTC. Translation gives CASSLASREAGYTF.